The present entry profiles one T cell receptor beta chain with its context. TCRdb re-analyzed the 5' RACE reads; it lists each CDR3 protein once, without DNA. There are 150,000 to 200,000 distinct CDR3 sequences in the sample, with 6.5% to 9% held by the top ten. This sample stems from a study of monozygotic twins with inflammatory bowel disease. Germline values: CDR1 MNHEY, CDR2 SVGEGT. The CDR3 has 16 amino acids. Sequences were obtained from blood. The source is a human donor with ulcerative colitis or Crohn's disease, or a healthy co-twin of an affected twin (not recorded which). The chain is built from TRBV6-2 or TRBV6-3 and TRBJ2-7; TCRdb outputs TRBD1, but without DNA this stays unchecked. The chain's CDR3 is CASSFTPNREDYEQYF.